Below are 2 T cell receptor beta chains sequenced from a single sample in a study of cytomegalovirus exposure and HLA in healthy donors. 13 Jbeta primers and 60 Vbeta primers were used for the PCR. The protocol was immunoSEQ multiplex PCR, while the TCRdb copy is restricted to in-frame clones and leaves out a portion. This sample has some 130,000 clones, with 84% found just once. The sequencing sample was made of PBMCs. The receptors here all came from a man aged 50-59 years in good health and CMV-seronegative.

This chain links TRBV6-1 with TRBJ2-2; a possible D gene is TRBD1 (6 bases). V lost 3 bases, J lost 3 bases, and 11 bases lay in between. The CDR3 extends over 15 amino acids. Per the germline V gene, CDR1 is MNHNS and CDR2 is SASEGT. CDR3 amino acids: CASSDRGGYTGELFF. In DNA, the CDR3 is TGTGCCAGCAGTGACCGAGGGGGTTACACCGGGGAGCTGTTTTTT.

This clone has only one observation. The chain combines TRBV27 with TRBJ1-4; unclear D gene. V was shortened by 5 bases and J by 1 base, with 8 bases between the two germline ends. The CDR3 spans 14 residues. Per the germline V gene, CDR1 is MNHEY and CDR2 is SMNVEV (reference sequence). The CDR3 spells CASSRQGTNEKLFF. The CDR3 DNA reads TGTGCCAGCAGTCGACAAGGAACTAATGAAAAACTGTTTTTT.